This T cell receptor beta chain comes out of a study of blood T cell repertoires in COVID-19. Study-level background: The United States, Italy and Spain supplied acute and convalescent COVID-19 samples. From T cells, B-cell-depleted T cells, or PBMCs came the material, which was cDNA or gDNA.

Original processing notes: How many nucleated cells were present was estimated from reference gene primer amplification. The table came from immunoSEQ multiplex PCR; TCRdb's copy has only in-frame clones and leaves some out. V and J calls and clone size are copied from that table; D and trimming were computed from the DNA. The table has roughly 280,000 clones, about nine tenths seen once; the top ten hold roughly 2%. Germline values: CDR1 MNHEY, CDR2 SMNVEV (reference sequence). The CDR3 consists of 16 residues. Between the trimmed V and J ends, which lost 1 base and 0 bases, there was a span of 12 bases.

The rearrangement links TRBV27 to TRBJ2-5; a weak D match, TRBD2 (5 bases). The material sequenced was peripheral blood. The TCR was taken from a woman aged 45-60 years who had recovered from COVID-19. The CDR3, as DNA: TGTGCCAGCAGTTTATGGGCGGGTCGAGACCAAGAGACCCAGTACTTC. It specifies CASSLWAGRDQETQYF.